Detailed here is one T cell receptor beta chain. Germline V lookup: CDR1 SGHRS, CDR2 YFSETQ. The CDR3 runs 15 residues. V dropped 5 bases and J dropped 4; count of bases not matched to a gene: 9. The sample comes from a study of T cell changes during pregnancy in multiple sclerosis. Sequenced by immunoSEQ multiplex PCR; TCRdb stores in-frame clones only, minus some. The profile shows about 47,000 clones, about 90% of them singletons. The TCR originated in a female donor with multiple sclerosis, enrolled in a pregnancy study. The sample here was peripheral blood, taken in the first trimester of pregnancy. The rearrangement links TRBV5-1 to TRBJ2-3; 8 nucleotides match TRBD2. The CDR3 region is CASSPGGAPPDTQYF. The CDR3 nucleotides read TGCGCCAGCAGTCCCGGGGGGGCCCCCCCAGATACGCAGTATTTT.